This TCR beta chain is from a study of blood T cells in healthy people across ages. Together with a sample-barcoded 5' primer, a J-beta primer mix was included in a second PCR lasting about 7 to 11 cycles. TCRdb independently ran MiXCR on the 5' RACE reads; one entry per CDR3 protein. The sample lists roughly 700,000 distinct CDR3 sequences; 49% were seen once. Researchers collected 9 to 10 milliliters of peripheral blood from every single donor. Isolation yielded PBMCs, at least 6 million per sample, in every case. CDR1 is SGHTA and CDR2 is FQGNSA in the germline V gene. The CDR3 contains 15 residues. Losses at the gene ends were 4 bases for V and 2 bases for J; bases not matched to a gene: 4. Whole-study results and caveats: Older age coincided with a roughly linear decline in TCR beta diversity per million T cells.

This clonotype was counted between two and nine times. Its antigen is not identified. Source material: blood. The receptor's source is a woman aged 60-75 years in good health. This rearrangement joins TRBV7-2 to TRBJ2-3; TRBD2 matches at 9 bases. CDR3 sequence: CASSSPSGTTDTQYF. DNA for the CDR3: TGTGCCAGCAGCTCTCCTAGCGGGACCACAGATACGCAGTATTTT. The full variable domain, its missing parts supplied by reference TRBV7-2 and TRBJ2-3, is GAGVSQSPSNKVTEKGKDVELRCDPISGHTALYWYRQSLGQGLEFLIYFQGNSAPDKSGLPSDRFSAERTGGSVSTLTIQRTQQEDSAVYLCASSSPSGTTDTQYFGPGTRLTVL.